Listed here are 18 T cell receptor beta chains from one sample, sequenced in a study of CD8 T cell repertoires and HIV-1 epitope variants. Data came from immunoSEQ multiplex PCR; TCRdb stores just in-frame clones and leaves some out. The data contain under 100,000 clones, 74% of them singletons. The sequenced sample was uncultured baseline CD8+ T cells from peripheral blood mononuclear cells (PBMCs). Receptor source: a male donor with HIV.

This chain connects TRBV6-1 to TRBJ2-3, with D perhaps TRBD2 (6 bases). V lost 1 base and J 4 bases, leaving 12 bases between the germline ends. Germline V gene lookup returns CDR1 MNHNS and CDR2 SASEGT. This CDR3 has 15 residues. The CDR3 region is CASSEVWGLSDTQYF. CDR3 bases: TGTGCCAGCAGTGAAGTTTGGGGACTCTCAGATACGCAGTATTTT.

The chain recombines TRBV7-2 with TRBJ2-3; 7 bases are a match to TRBD2. CDR3 length equals 16 residues. In germline, CDR1 is SGHTA, CDR2 FQGNSA. The junction had 12 bases not matched to a gene; V was cut back by 5 bases and J by 4 bases. The CDR3, as DNA: TGTGCCAGCAGCCCCCGATTGGGGGGGGTAGCAGATACGCAGTATTTT. It codes for CASSPRLGGVADTQYF.

This clone was recorded a few times. The rearrangement links TRBV5-4 to TRBJ2-2; tentatively, D is TRBD2 (5 bases). The length of the CDR3 is 14 residues. Germline V gene lookup returns CDR1 SGHNT and CDR2 YYREEE (reference sequence). Trimming removed 5 bases from V and 3 bases from J, with 11 bases in between. The CDR3 coding sequence is TGTGCCAGCAGATTCGGACTTGACACCGGGGAGCTGTTTTTT. Protein: CASRFGLDTGELFF.

The chain links TRBV14 to TRBJ1-3; possibly TRBD1 for D (5 bases). V was cut by 2 bases and J by 2 bases, with 13 bases left in between. CDR1 is SGHDN, CDR2 FVKESK, per germline. The CDR3 runs to 16 residues. The DNA of the CDR3 is TGTGCCAGCAGCCAACCGAGAGCAGGGACTGGAAACACCATATATTTT. It specifies CASSQPRAGTGNTIYF.

This clone was counted a few times. This chain uses TRBV6-5 with TRBJ1-5; TRBD1 is a possible D gene (6 bases). The CDR3 sequence is 13 residues long. From germline, CDR1 is MNHEY and CDR2 SVGAGI. Trimming took off 5 bases at V and 5 bases at J, with 10 bases between the two ends. CDR3 DNA sequence: TGTGCCAGCAGTGCAGGGGTTCATCAGCCCCAGCATTTT. Amino acids: CASSAGVHQPQHF.

By share, this clone counts as medium-sized. V usage is TRBV7-7 and J usage is TRBJ2-5; D possibly matches TRBD1 or TRBD2 (7 bases each). Trimming removed 5 bases from V and 2 bases from J, with 15 bases in between. CDR1 is SSHAT, CDR2 FNYEAQ, per germline (reference sequence). The CDR3 totals 15 residues. The CDR3 DNA is TGTGCCAGCAGCCAGGGGGGGGCTGTACAAGAGACCCAGTACTTC. Its translation is CASSQGGAVQETQYF. The complete variable domain, with remaining parts taken from reference TRBV7-7 and TRBJ2-5, reads GAGVSQSPRYKVTKRGQDVTLRCDPISSHATLYWYQQALGQGPEFLTYFNYEAQPDKSGLPSDRFSAERPEGSISTLTIQRTEQRDSAMYRCASSQGGAVQETQYFGPGTRLLVL.

In DNA form, the CDR3 reads TGTGCCAGCAGTGAGGGCAATGAGCAGTTCTTC. Residues: CASSEGNEQFF. The V gene is TRBV28, the J gene TRBJ2-1, with a weak D call TRBD2 (5 bases). Trimming took off 5 bases at V and 6 bases at J, with 5 bases between the two ends. The CDR3 extends over 11 amino acids. Germline CDR1 reads MDHEN; CDR2 reads SYDVKM.

Turning to this clone: The germline gene is not matched at one end of the junction; a read error may be the cause. The J gene is TRBJ1-4, the V gene TRBV15, with no clear D. There are 16 residues in the CDR3. Germline V gives CDR1 LNHNV, CDR2 YYDKDF (reference sequence). The CDR3 here is CATRREGVATNEKLFF. The CDR3 DNA reads as TGTGCCACCCGCAGAGAGGGCGTCGCAACTAATGAAAAACTGTTTTTT.

The genes are TRBV7-9 and TRBJ1-1; D ambiguous. The V gene lost 2 bases and the J gene lost 5 bases, with 12 bases spanning the gap. This CDR3 region has 14 residues. Germline assignment: CDR1 SEHNR and CDR2 FQNEAQ (reference sequence). For the CDR3, the DNA is TGTGCCAGCAGCTTACCGCCCCCGCATACTGAAGCTTTCTTT. It codes for CASSLPPPHTEAFF. The full variable domain, completed using reference TRBV7-9 and TRBJ1-1, is DTGVSQNPRHKITKRGQNVTFRCDPISEHNRLYWYRQTLGQGPEFLTYFQNEAQLEKSRLLSDRFSAERPKGSFSTLEIQRTEQGDSAMYLCASSLPPPHTEAFFGQGTRLTVV.

The chain recombines TRBV18 with TRBJ1-1; TRBD1 is a possible D gene (5 bases). Trimming cost V 0 bases and J 4 bases, with 15 bases left between them. Germline V gene data show CDR1 as KGHSH and CDR2 as LQKENI. The CDR3 loop spans 16 amino acids. CDR3 amino acids: CASSPPLRGIVTEAFF. CDR3 sequence (DNA): TGTGCCAGCTCACCACCTCTTCGGGGCATAGTCACTGAAGCTTTCTTT. Full variable domain (outside the CDR3, taken from reference TRBV18 and TRBJ1-1): NAGVMQNPRHLVRRRGQEARLRCSPMKGHSHVYWYRQLPEEGLKFMVYLQKENIIDESGMPKERFSAEFPKEGPSILRIQQVVRGDSAAYFCASSPPLRGIVTEAFFGQGTRLTVV.

The chain's CDR3 is CASSREGLAYEQYF. For the CDR3, the DNA is TGTGCCAGCAGCCGTGAGGGCCTTGCCTACGAGCAGTACTTC. This chain links TRBV6-6 with TRBJ2-7; D might be TRBD2 (5 bases). Trimming stripped 6 bases from V and 2 bases from J, with 14 bases between. Per the germline V gene, CDR1 is MNHNY and CDR2 is SVGAGI (reference sequence). This CDR3 spans 14 amino acids.

In its sample, this clone was seen many times. The genes are TRBV7-2 and TRBJ1-5; weak D call: TRBD1 (5 bases). V was shortened by 3 bases and J by 6 bases, with 15 bases between the two germline ends. This CDR3 spans 15 amino acids. Germline CDR1 reads SGHTA; CDR2 reads FQGNSA. CDR3 sequence (DNA): TGTGCCAGCAGCTTGGGACGGGCGGCAGGTCAGCCCCAGCATTTT. Translating gives CASSLGRAAGQPQHF.

The chain joins TRBV5-4 to TRBJ2-7, with D unresolved. The CDR3 contains 14 residues. The germline V gene has CDR1 SGHNT and CDR2 YYREEE (reference sequence). The V end was cut by 0 bases, the J end by 1 base, with 8 bases between. CDR3 in amino acids: CASSLEIGSYEQYF. DNA for the CDR3: TGTGCCAGCAGCTTGGAAATAGGATCCTACGAGCAGTACTTC.

J is TRBJ2-1 and V is TRBV19; weak D call: TRBD1 (5 bases). CDR1 is LNHDA, CDR2 SQIVND, per germline (reference sequence). V lost 6 bases and J lost 10, with 13 bases in between. CDR3 length equals 12 residues. CDR3 sequence (DNA): TGTGCCAGTAGCCAGGGCCCTAGGGAGCAGTTCTTC. Its protein is CASSQGPREQFF.

This clone was found a few times. Other DNA sequences in this specimen translate into the identical CDR3. The chain employs TRBV4-3 and TRBJ2-7; D is unresolved. The CDR3 contains 14 residues. Germline V gene sequence: CDR1 LGHNA, CDR2 YSLEER. Trimming left V 0 bases short and J 0 bases short, with 6 bases between. In nucleotides, the CDR3 is TGCGCCAGCAGCCAAGATAGGAGCTCCTACGAGCAGTACTTC. Protein sequence: CASSQDRSSYEQYF.

This clone showed up just a few times. The chain links TRBV5-4 to TRBJ1-5, with a possible D match to TRBD1 (5 bases). V was clipped by 3 bases and J by 0 bases, with 10 bases between them. The CDR3 is 15 residues long. Germline V lookup: CDR1 SGHNT, CDR2 YYREEE (reference sequence). The CDR3 spells CASSSTEDSNQPQHF. DNA for the CDR3: TGTGCCAGCAGCTCGACAGAAGATAGCAATCAGCCCCAGCATTTT.

The chain carries TRBV4-2 and TRBJ1-5, with 8 nucleotides matching TRBD1. The junction had 4 bases not matched to a gene; V was cut back by 2 bases and J by 4 bases. The CDR3 covers 15 residues. Germline V lookup: CDR1 LGHNA, CDR2 YNFKEQ. The CDR3 spells CASSQPDRGNQPQHF. As DNA, the CDR3 is TGTGCCAGCAGCCAACCCGACAGGGGAAATCAGCCCCAGCATTTT.

The chain has TRBV25-1 and TRBJ1-2, with D maybe TRBD1 (6 bases). This CDR3 comprises 11 residues. The ends were cut back, 6 bases at V and 7 bases at J, with 9 bases in the middle. Germline V gene lookup returns CDR1 MGHDK and CDR2 SYGVNS. CDR3 sequence reads: CASSRGGGYTF. DNA for the CDR3: TGTGCCAGCAGCAGGGGAGGTGGCTACACCTTC.